This T cell receptor (beta chain) was profiled in a study of Ad26.COV2.S vaccination and SARS-CoV-2 variants. Background on the study: Each vaccinee took Ad26.COV2.S intramuscularly, once or twice 56 days apart. Points from the study as a whole: CD8+ and CD4+ T cells specific for spike reportedly responded with substantial breadth after vaccination.

Treatment of the sample: some 20 received Ad26.COV2.S at low or high dose, single or two shots; about 5 received placebo; per-sample allocation not given. The samples date from day 63 after the first vaccine or placebo injection. There are 14 residues in the CDR3. V lost 4 bases to trimming and J lost 2 bases; unmatched junction nucleotides: 3. Germline V gene data show CDR1 as LGHNA and CDR2 as YSLEER. As for this clone: Its antigen remains unknown.

TCRdb's table, derived via immunoSEQ multiplex PCR, lists solely in-frame clones and lacks some. In the table there are 430,000 or so clones, 90% of which are singletons. The chain links TRBV4-3 to TRBJ2-5, with 8 bases identical to TRBD1. The receptor's source is a person aged 18-60 years who received the Ad26.COV2.S COVID-19 vaccine or a placebo. The starting material was peripheral blood, obtained in a trial of Ad26.COV2.S vaccine versus placebo. The CDR3 spells CASSPWTGQETQYF. CDR3 DNA: TGCGCCAGCAGCCCCTGGACAGGGCAAGAGACCCAGTACTTC.